This T cell receptor (beta chain) was recorded in a study of shared clonotypes between healthy human individuals. Study-wide results and limits: Clonotype sharing across donors was expected to vary with sequencing depth.

The CDR3 is 14 amino acids. CDR1 is SGDLS, CDR2 YYNGEE, per germline. The V end was cut by 1 base, the J end by 2 bases, with 10 bases between. With regard to this clone: The target antigen is unknown.

In the original analysis: Without quality scores, immunoSEQ junctional reads could not be filtered like full-length reads. TCRdb keeps only in-frame clones here, not all; method: immunoSEQ multiplex PCR. From that table come the V and J calls and clone size; the DNA was used to work out D and trimming. Of over a million clones in the sample, roughly 96% were seen once. This receptor was identified in a young man in good health. The chain links TRBV9 to TRBJ2-7, with D possibly matching TRBD2 (5 bases). Source material: naive CD4+ T cells sorted from blood. Subset meaning: CD45RA+ positively selected. The CDR3 DNA reads as TGTGCCAGCAGCGTACAGGACTCTCCCTACGAGCAGTACTTC. Amino acid sequence: CASSVQDSPYEQYF.